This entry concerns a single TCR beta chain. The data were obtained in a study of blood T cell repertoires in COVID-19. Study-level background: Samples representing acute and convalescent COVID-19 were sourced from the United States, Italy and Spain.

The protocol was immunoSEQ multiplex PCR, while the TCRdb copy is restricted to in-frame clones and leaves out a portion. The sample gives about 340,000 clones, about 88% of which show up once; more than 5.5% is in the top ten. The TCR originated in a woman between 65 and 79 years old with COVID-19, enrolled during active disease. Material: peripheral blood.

The CDR3 DNA sequence: TGTGCCTGGAGTAGTCCTCGGGGGGCGGACATTCAGTACTTC. It yields the protein CAWSSPRGADIQYF. The chain is built from TRBV30 and TRBJ2-4; TRBD2 is a possible D gene (7 bases). The V and J ends lost 2 bases and 8 bases respectively, with 16 bases between them. Germline V gene sequence: CDR1 GTSNPN, CDR2 SVGIG (reference sequence). CDR3 length: 14 amino acids.